The present T cell receptor (beta chain) was sequenced within a study of T cells after yellow fever vaccination (dated by TCRdb to about 2019). Study-level background: Libraries from fractions with low cell numbers were prepared with the SMART-Seq v4 Ultra Low Input RNA kit. To follow T-cell clones before and after both primary and booster YFV17D yellow fever vaccination, bulk TCR alpha and beta repertoires underwent longitudinal sequencing. The cohort comprised two healthy male donors, one aged 18 to 30 and one aged 30 to 40 years. Bulk PBMC replicates and cell subsets were isolated from blood drawn at multiple timepoints before and after both primary and secondary immunization. Points the paper makes about the study in general: A small share of clonotypes occurred in both CD4 and CD8 compartments, likely arising from convergent recombination. After the booster, most clones that had expanded after primary vaccination were detected again (around 97% of CD4 and 88% of CD8), suggesting broad maintenance of memory. Compared with the primary T-cell response, the secondary T-cell response was faster but weaker, reaching its peak on day 5 rather than on day 15. Computational filtering was needed because FACS-sorted repertoires could contain abundant contaminating clonotypes from the bulk population. Only a couple of donors were included in the study, so the extent to which the findings can be generalized is limited.

According to the study, the label for this sample's treatment or condition signals: live attenuated yellow fever vaccine strain. PBMCs were isolated from peripheral blood using a standard Ficoll-Paque protocol. Dynabeads CD4 and CD8 positive selection kits were used to isolate CD4 and CD8 T-cell fractions. TriZol was used to extract RNA from bulk PBMCs, from CD4 and CD8 fractions, and from dextramer-positive and dextramer-negative fractions. Comments on this clonotype: Its antigen is unknown. The sample holds no much larger clone one base away, and base qualities are not on file.

Data came from an Illumina NovaSeq 6000. TCR cDNA was synthesized by 5'RACE template switching, through which a universal primer site and unique molecular identifiers were introduced. Priming for cDNA synthesis came from both the TCR alpha and TCR beta constant segments. Library amplification used two PCR steps, and the second PCR step added sample barcodes and sequencing adapters. Sequencing of libraries was done on Illumina HiSeq 2500 (2x100 bp) or NovaSeq (2x150 bp). Concerning the study's data processing: Reads were demultiplexed and collapsed into UMI consensus sequences with MIGEC, and V(D)J alignment was performed with MiXCR. Using edgeR on replicate PBMC samples, clonotypes were called vaccine-responding if FDR was below 0.01 and the log2 fold change was above 5 up to day 15. Each bulk clonotype was labeled CD4 or CD8 based on which sequenced repertoire, CD4 or CD8, contained the clonotype at higher abundance. TCRdb took the public reads, trimmed them with fastp at Q25, ran MiXCR for clone calling and kept in-frame beta chains. Each entry is one CDR3 protein sequence, shown with its most common DNA and genes. The V and J calls and clone size are TCRdb's, not the authors'. The sample table holds 100,000 to 150,000 distinct CDR3 sequences, of which 8.9% were seen once. Approximately 39% of the sample is taken by the ten largest.

Trimming takes 5 bases off V and 3 bases off J; junction bases not matched to a gene: 13. Sequences LGHNT (CDR1) and FRNRAP (CDR2) are obtained from the germline V gene. The CDR3 goes from the cysteine to the phenylalanine over 17 residues. Of the read, only the CDR3 DNA is kept; its 51 bases are in frame from base 1. Sample: CD8+ T cells sorted from PBMCs, taken on the day of the yellow fever booster vaccination. The rearrangement combines TRBV12-5 with TRBJ2-4, and 7 junction bases match TRBD1. This clonotype originated in a man aged 18 to 30 who received the YFV17D yellow fever vaccine. The CDR3 reads CASGPTLTGVIKNIQYF. At the DNA level, the sequence is TGTGCTAGTGGTCCAACCCTCACAGGGGTCATCAAAAACATTCAGTACTTC.